The present T cell receptor beta chain was sequenced within a study of T cells in localized non-small cell lung cancer. Broader study findings: Within adjacent lung there appeared a median about 54 of the top 100 tumor clones. Longer overall survival was seen with higher T cell density measured in blood. Uninvolved adjacent lung showed the highest T cell clonality, exceeding tumor. Without multi-region sequencing, intratumor heterogeneity could not be excluded.

On this clone: Its antigen is undetermined.

Germline CDR1 is MRHNA and CDR2 is SNTAGT. This CDR3 is built from 13 residues. V lost 6 bases to trimming and J lost 5 bases; unmatched junction nucleotides: 2. Assay: immunoSEQ multiplex PCR; the TCRdb copy retains only in-frame clones and omits some. The data show 40,000 to 50,000 clones, 85% to 90% seen once. The specimen was peripheral blood, collected before any cancer treatment. This receptor was obtained from a female donor older than 55 with stage I squamous cell lung carcinoma. The gene calls are TRBV6-4 and TRBJ2-3, with 10 bases aligning to TRBD1. DNA for the CDR3: TGTGCCAGCAGCCGGGACAGGGGAGATACGCAGTATTTT. Amino acid sequence: CASSRDRGDTQYF.